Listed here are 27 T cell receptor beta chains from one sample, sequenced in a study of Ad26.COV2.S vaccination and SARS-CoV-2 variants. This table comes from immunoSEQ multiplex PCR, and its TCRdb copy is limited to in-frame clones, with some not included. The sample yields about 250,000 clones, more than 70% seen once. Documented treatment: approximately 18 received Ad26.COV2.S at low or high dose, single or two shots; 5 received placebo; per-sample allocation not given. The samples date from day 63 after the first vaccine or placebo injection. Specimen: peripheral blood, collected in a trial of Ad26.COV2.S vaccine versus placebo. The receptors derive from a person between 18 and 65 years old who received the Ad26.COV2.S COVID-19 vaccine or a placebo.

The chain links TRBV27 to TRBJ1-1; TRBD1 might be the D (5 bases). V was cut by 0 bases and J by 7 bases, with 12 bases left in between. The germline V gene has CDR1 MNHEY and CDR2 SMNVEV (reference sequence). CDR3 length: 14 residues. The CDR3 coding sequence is TGTGCCAGCAGTTTATCGACAGCATGGGATGAAGCTTTCTTT. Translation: CASSLSTAWDEAFF.

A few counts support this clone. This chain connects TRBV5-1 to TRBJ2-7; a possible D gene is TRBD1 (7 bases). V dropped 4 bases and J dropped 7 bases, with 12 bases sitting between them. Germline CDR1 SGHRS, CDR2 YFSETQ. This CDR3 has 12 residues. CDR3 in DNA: TGCGCCAGCAGCACACAGGGGAGGGAGCAGTACTTC. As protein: CASSTQGREQYF.

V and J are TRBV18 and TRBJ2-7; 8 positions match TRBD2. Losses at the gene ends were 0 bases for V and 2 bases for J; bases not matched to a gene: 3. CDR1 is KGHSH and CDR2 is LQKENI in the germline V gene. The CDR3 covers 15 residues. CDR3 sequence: CASSPPGTRAYEQYF. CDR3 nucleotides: TGTGCCAGCTCACCACCCGGGACTAGGGCCTACGAGCAGTACTTC.

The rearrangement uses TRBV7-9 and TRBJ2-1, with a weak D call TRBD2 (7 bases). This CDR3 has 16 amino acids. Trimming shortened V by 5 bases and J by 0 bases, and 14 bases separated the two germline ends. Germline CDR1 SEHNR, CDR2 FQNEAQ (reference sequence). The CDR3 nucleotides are TGTGCCAGCAGCCGGGGGGCGGGGATCTCCTACAATGAGCAGTTCTTC. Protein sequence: CASSRGAGISYNEQFF.

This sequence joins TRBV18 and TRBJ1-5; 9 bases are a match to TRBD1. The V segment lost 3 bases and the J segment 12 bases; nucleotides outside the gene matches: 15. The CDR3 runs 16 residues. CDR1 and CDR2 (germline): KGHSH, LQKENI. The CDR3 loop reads CASSPTPPGQGGIQHF. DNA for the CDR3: TGTGCCAGCTCACCCACCCCCCCGGGACAGGGAGGAATCCAGCATTTT.

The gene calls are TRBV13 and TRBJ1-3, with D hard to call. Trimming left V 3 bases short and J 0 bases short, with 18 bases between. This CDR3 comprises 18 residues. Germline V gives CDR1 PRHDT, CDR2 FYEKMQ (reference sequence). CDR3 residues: CASSFDNAGPHSGNTIYF. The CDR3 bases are TGTGCCAGCAGCTTCGACAATGCCGGGCCGCACTCTGGAAACACCATATATTTT.

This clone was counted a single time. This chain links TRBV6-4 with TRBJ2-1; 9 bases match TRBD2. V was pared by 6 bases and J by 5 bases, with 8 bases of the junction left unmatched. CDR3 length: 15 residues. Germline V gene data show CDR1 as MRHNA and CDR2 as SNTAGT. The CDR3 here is CASSTLAGVNNEQFF. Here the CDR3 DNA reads TGTGCCAGCAGCACTTTAGCGGGAGTCAACAATGAGCAGTTCTTC.

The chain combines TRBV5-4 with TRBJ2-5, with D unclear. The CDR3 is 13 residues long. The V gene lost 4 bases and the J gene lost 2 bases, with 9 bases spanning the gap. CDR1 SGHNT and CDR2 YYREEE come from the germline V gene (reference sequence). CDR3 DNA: TGTGCCAGCAGCGTGGATATGCAAGAGACCCAGTACTTC. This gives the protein CASSVDMQETQYF.

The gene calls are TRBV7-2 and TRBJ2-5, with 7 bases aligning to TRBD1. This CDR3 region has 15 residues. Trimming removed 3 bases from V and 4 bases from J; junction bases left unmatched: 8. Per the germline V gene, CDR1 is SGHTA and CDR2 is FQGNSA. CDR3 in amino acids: CASSFSWDSLETQYF. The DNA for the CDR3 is TGTGCCAGCAGCTTTTCATGGGACAGTTTAGAGACCCAGTACTTC.

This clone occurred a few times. DNA of the CDR3: TGTGCCAGCAGGGCAGCGAGCGGGAGGGTCGGGACCCAGTACTTC. Protein: CASRAASGRVGTQYF. This rearrangement joins TRBV2 to TRBJ2-5; 10 bases are a match to TRBD2. The CDR3 sequence is 15 residues long. Germline V gene data show CDR1 as SNHLY and CDR2 as FYNNEI. V lost 6 bases, J lost 7 bases, and 11 bases stayed unmatched.

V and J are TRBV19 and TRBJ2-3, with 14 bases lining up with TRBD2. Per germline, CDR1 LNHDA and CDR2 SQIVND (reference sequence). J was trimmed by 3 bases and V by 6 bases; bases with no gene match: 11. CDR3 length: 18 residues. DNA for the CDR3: TGTGCCAGTAGCCCCGGGACTAGCGGGAGACGGCGTACAGATACGCAGTATTTT. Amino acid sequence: CASSPGTSGRRRTDTQYF.

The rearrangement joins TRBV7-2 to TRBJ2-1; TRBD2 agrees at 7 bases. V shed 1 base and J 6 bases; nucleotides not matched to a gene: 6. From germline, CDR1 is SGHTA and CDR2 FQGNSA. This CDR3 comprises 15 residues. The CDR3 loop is CASSLGEGRINEQFF. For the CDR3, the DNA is TGTGCCAGCAGCTTAGGGGAGGGACGGATCAATGAGCAGTTCTTC.

The CDR3 DNA reads TGTGCCAGCAGCTTAGAAGGGGGCGGAGCGGGGAATGAGCAGTTCTTC. This translates into CASSLEGGGAGNEQFF. The chain has TRBV7-2 and TRBJ2-1; D tentatively fits TRBD1 or TRBD2 (7 bases each). V was clipped by 1 base and J by 7 bases, with 17 bases between them. Germline-derived CDR1 and CDR2 are SGHTA and FQGNSA. This CDR3 has 16 residues.

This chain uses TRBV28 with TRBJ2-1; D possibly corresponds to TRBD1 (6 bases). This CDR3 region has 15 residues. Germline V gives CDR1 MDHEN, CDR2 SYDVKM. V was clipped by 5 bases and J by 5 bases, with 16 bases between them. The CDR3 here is CASSLLRDTNNEQFF. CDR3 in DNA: TGTGCCAGCAGTCTCCTCCGGGACACCAACAATGAGCAGTTCTTC.

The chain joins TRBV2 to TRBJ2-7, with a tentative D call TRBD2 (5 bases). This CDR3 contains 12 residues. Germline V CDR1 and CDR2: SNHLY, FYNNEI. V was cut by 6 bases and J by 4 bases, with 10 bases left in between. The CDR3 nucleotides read TGTGCCAGCAGGAGGACTGGTTACGAGCAGTACTTC. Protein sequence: CASRRTGYEQYF.

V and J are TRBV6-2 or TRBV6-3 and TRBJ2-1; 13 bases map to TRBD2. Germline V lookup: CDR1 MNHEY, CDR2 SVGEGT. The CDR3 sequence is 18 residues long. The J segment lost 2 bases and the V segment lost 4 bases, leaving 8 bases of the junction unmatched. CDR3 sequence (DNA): TGTGCCAGCAGTTCACTAGCGGGGGGGCCTTACGCCTACAATGAGCAGTTCTTC. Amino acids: CASSSLAGGPYAYNEQFF.

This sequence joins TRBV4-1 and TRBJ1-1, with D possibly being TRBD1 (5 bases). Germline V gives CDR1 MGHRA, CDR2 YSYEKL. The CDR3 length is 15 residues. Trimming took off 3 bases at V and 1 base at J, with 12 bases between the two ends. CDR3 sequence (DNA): TGCGCCAGCAGCCAGACCGGGACTGCGAACACTGAAGCTTTCTTT. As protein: CASSQTGTANTEAFF.

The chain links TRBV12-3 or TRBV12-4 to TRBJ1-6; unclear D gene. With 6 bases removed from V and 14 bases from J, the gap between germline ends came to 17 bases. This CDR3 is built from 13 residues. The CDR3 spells CASSPFPFEALHF. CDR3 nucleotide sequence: TGTGCCAGCAGCCCATTCCCTTTCGAGGCCCTCCACTTT.

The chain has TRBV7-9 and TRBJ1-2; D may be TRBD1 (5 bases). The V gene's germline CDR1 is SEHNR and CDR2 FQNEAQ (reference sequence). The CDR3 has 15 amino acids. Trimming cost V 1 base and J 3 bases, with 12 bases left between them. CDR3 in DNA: TGTGCCAGCAGCTTAGGAGGTGGGGCAGACTATGGCTACACCTTC. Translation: CASSLGGGADYGYTF. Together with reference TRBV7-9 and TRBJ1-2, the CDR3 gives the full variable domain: DTGVSQNPRHKITKRGQNVTFRCDPISEHNRLYWYRQTLGQGPEFLTYFQNEAQLEKSRLLSDRFSAERPKGSFSTLEIQRTEQGDSAMYLCASSLGGGADYGYTFGSGTRLTVV.

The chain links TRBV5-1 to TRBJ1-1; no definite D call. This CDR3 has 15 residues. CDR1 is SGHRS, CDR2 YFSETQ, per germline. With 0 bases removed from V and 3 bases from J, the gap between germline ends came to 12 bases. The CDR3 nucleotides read TGCGCCAGCAGCTTGGTTCGGGGTCGGGACACTGAAGCTTTCTTT. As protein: CASSLVRGRDTEAFF.

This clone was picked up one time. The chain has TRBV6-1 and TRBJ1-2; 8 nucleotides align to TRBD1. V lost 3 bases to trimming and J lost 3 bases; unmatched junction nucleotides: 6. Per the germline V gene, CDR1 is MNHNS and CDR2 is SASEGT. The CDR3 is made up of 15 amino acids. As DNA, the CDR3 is TGTGCCAGCAGTGACCGCGGACAGGGCTACTATGGCTACACCTTC. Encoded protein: CASSDRGQGYYGYTF.

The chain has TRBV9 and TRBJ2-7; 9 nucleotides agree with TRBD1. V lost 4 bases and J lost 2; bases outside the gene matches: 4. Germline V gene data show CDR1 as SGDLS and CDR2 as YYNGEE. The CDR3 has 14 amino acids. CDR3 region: CASSPGTGTYEQYF. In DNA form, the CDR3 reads TGTGCCAGCAGCCCCGGGACAGGGACCTACGAGCAGTACTTC.

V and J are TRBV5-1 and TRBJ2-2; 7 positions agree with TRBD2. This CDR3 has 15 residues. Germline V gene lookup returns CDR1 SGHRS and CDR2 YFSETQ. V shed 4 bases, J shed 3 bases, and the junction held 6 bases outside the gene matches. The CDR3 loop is CASSPRGGDTGELFF. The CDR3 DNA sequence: TGCGCCAGCAGCCCGAGGGGAGGGGACACCGGGGAGCTGTTTTTT.

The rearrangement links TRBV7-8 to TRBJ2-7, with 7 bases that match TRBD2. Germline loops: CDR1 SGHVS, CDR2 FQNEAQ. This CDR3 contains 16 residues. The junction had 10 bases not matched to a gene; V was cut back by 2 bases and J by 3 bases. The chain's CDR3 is CASSLTSASGFYEQYF. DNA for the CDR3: TGTGCCAGCAGCTTAACTTCGGCTAGCGGATTCTACGAGCAGTACTTC.

CDR3 nucleotide sequence: TGTGCCAGCAGCCGAAACTACAATGAGCAGTTCTTC. This encodes CASSRNYNEQFF. The gene calls are TRBV14 and TRBJ2-1; D is undetermined. The germline CDR1 and CDR2 sequences are SGHDN and FVKESK. V lost 4 bases and J lost 3, with 4 bases in between. The CDR3 covers 12 residues.

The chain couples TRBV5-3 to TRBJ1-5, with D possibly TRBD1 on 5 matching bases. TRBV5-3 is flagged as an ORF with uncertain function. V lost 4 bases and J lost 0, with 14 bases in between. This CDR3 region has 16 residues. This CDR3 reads CARSIGTAYSNQPQHF. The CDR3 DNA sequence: TGTGCCAGAAGCATCGGGACCGCCTATAGCAATCAGCCCCAGCATTTT.

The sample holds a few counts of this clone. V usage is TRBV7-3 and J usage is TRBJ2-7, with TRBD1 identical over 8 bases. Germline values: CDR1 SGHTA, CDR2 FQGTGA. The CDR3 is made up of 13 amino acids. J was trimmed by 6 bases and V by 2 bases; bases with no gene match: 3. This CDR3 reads CASSLETGAEQYF. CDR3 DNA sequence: TGTGCCAGCAGCTTAGAGACAGGGGCCGAGCAGTACTTC.